Sequencing of this TCR beta chain was carried out in a study of human T cells and chemical hapten exposure. Each CDR3 protein is one row after TCRdb ran MiXCR on the RACE reads. The sample carries 300,000 to 450,000 distinct CDR3 sequences, more than 4.5% recorded once. With 2 bases removed from V and 0 bases from J, the gap between germline ends came to 9 bases. Per the germline V gene, CDR1 is SGHNT and CDR2 is YYREEE (reference sequence). CDR3 length: 16 residues. The time point: pre-sensitization, week 0. Treatment noted: therapeutic diphenylcyclopropenone sensitization with weekly scalp DPC. RNA extraction used unfractionated whole blood as the source of total RNA.

This clonotype was sampled from a woman in her forties or fifties with alopecia areata. Some clones in this sample may be carry-over from other donors' samples. The material was whole blood, obtained in connection with sensitization to the hapten diphenylcyclopropenone (DPC). This sequence joins TRBV5-4 and TRBJ2-6; no clear D gene. This CDR3 is CASSFTSRSGANVLTF. DNA for the CDR3: TGTGCCAGCAGCTTCACCAGCCGCTCTGGGGCCAACGTCCTGACTTTC. Using reference TRBV5-4 and TRBJ2-6 for the parts outside the CDR3, the full variable domain is ETGVTQSPTHLIKTRGQQVTLRCSSQSGHNTVSWYQQALGQGPQFIFQYYREEENGRGNFPPRFSGLQFPNYSSELNVNALELDDSALYLCASSFTSRSGANVLTFGAGSRLTVL.